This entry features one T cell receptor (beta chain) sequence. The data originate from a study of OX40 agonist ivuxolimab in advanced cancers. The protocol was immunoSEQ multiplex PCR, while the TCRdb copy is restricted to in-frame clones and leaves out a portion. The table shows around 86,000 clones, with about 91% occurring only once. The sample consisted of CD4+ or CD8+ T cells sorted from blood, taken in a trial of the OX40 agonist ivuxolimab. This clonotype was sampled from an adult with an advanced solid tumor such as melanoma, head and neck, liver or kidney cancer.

CDR3 DNA: TGTGCCAGCAGCCCAGCCCTGACGGGAAACACCGGGGAGCTGTTTTTT. Translating it yields CASSPALTGNTGELFF. The chain has TRBV11-3 and TRBJ2-2, with D possibly being TRBD2 (5 bases). The CDR3 has 16 amino acids. Germline loops: CDR1 SGHNT, CDR2 YENEEA. Trimming removed 5 bases at V and 2 bases at J, with 15 bases between.